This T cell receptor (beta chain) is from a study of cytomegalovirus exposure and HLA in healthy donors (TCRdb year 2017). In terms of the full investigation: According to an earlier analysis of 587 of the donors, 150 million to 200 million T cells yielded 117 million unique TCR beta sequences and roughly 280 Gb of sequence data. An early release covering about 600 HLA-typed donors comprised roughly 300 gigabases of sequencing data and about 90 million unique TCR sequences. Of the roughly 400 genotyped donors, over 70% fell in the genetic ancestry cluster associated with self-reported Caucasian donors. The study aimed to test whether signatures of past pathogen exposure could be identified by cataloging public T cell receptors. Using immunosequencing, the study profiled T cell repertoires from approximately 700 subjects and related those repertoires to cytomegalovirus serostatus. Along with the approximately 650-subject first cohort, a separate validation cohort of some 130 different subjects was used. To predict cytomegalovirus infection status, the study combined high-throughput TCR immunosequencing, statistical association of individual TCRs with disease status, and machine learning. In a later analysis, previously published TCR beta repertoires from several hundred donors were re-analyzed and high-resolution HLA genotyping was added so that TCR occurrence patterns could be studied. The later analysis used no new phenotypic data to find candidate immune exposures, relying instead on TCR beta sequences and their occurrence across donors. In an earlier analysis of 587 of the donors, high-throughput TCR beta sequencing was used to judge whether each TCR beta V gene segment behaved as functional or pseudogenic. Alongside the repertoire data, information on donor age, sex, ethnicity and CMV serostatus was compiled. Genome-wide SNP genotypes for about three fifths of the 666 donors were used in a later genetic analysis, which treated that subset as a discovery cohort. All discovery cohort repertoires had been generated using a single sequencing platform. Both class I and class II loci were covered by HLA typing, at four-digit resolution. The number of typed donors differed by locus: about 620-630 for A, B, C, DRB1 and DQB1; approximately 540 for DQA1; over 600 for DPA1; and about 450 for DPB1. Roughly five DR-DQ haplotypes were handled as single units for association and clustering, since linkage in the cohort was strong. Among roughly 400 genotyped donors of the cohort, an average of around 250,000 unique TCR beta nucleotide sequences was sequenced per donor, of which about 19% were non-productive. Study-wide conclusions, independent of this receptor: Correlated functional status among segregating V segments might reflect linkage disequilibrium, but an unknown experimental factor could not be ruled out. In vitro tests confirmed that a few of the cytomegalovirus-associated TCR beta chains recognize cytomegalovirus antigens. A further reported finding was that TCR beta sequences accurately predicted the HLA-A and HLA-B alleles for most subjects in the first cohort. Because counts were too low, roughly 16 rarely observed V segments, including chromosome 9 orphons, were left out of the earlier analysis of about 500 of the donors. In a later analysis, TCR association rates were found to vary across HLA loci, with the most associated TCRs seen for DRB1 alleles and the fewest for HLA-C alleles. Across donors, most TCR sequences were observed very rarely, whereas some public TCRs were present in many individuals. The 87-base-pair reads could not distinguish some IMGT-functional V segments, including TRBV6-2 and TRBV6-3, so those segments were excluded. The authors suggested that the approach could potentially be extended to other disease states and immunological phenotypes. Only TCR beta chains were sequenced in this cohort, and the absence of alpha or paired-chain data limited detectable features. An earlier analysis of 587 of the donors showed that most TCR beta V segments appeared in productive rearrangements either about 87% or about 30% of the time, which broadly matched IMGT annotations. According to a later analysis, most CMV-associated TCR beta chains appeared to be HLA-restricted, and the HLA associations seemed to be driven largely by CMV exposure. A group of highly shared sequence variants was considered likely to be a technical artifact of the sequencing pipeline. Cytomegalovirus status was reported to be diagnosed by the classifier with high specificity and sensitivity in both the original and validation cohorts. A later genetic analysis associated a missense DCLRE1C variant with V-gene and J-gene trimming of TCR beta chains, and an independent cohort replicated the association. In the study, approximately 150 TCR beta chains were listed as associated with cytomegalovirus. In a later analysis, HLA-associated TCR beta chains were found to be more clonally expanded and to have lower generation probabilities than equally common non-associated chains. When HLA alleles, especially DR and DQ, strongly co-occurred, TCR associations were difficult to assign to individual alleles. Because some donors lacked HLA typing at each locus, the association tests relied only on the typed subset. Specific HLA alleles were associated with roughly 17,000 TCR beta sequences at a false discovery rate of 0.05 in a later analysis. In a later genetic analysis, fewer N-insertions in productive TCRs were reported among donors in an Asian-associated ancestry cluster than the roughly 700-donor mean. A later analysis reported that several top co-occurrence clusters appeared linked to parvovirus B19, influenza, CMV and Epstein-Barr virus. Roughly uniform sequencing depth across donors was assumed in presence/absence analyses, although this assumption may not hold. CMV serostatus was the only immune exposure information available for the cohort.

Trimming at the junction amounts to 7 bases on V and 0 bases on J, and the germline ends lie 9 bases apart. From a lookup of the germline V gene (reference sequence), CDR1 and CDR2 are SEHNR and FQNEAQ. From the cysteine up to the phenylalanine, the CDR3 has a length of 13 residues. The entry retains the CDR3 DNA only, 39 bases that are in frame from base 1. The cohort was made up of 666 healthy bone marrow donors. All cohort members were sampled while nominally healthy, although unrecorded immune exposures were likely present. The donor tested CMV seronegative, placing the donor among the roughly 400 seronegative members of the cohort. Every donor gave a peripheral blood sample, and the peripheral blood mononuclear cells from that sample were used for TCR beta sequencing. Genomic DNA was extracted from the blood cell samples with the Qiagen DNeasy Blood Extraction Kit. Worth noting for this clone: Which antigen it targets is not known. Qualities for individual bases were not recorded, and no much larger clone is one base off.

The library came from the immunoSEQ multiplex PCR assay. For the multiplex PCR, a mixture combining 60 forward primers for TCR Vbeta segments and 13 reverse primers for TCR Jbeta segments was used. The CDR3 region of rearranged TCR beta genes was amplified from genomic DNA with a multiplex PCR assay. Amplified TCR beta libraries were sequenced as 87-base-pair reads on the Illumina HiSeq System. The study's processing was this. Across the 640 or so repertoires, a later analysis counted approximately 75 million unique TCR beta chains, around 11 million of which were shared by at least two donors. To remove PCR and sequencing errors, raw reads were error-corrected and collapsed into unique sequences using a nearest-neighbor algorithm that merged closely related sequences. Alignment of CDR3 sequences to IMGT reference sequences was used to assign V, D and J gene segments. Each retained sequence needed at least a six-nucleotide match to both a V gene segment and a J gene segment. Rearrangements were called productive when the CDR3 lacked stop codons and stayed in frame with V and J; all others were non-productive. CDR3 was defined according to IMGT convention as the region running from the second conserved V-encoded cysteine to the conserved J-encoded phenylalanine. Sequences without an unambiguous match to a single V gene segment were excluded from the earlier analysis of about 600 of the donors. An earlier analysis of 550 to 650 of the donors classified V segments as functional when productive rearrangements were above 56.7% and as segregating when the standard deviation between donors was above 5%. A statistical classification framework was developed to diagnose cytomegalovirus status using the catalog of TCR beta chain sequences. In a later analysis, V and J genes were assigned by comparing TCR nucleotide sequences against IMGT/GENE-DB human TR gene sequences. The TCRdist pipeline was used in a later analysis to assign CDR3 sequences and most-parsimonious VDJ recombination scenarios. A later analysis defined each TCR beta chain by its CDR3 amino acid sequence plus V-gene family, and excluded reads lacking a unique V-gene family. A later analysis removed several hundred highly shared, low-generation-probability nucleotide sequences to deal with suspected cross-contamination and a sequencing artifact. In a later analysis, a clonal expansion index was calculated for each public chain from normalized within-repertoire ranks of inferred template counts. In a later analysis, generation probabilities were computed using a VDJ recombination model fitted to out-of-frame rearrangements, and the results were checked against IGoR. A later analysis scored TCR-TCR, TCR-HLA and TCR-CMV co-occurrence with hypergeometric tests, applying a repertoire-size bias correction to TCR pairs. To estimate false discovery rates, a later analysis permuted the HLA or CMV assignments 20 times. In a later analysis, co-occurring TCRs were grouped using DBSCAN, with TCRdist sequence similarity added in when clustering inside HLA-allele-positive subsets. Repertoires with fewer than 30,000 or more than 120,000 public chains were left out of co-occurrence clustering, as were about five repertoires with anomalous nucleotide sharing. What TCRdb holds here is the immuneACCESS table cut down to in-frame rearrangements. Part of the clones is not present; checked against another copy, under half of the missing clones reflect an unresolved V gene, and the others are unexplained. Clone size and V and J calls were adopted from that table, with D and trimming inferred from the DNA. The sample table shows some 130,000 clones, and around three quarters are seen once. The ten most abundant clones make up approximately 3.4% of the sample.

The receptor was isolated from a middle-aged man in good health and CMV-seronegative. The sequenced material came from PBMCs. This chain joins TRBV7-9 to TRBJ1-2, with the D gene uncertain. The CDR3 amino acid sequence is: CASTLGSNYGYTF. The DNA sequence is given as TGTGCCAGCACCTTGGGCTCTAACTATGGCTACACCTTC.